This T cell receptor (beta chain) was recorded in a study of T cell responses to AZD1222 COVID-19 vaccine. Study-level background: Both about-4-week and about-12-week second-dose recipients were combined. The study's findings and limits: Spike-specific TCR breadth and depth were elevated following two AZD1222 doses. Baseline seropositivity characterized only a handful of AZD1222 recipients.

On this clone: The target antigen is unknown.

The CDR3 runs to 13 residues. In germline, CDR1 is SGHRS, CDR2 YFSETQ. V shed 2 bases and J 3 bases; nucleotides not matched to a gene: 2. Sequencing was performed with immunoSEQ multiplex PCR; in TCRdb, only in-frame clones are kept and a portion is missing. The sample shows some 170,000 clones, roughly nine tenths of them seen only once. This chain joins TRBV5-1 and TRBJ2-7; TRBD1 matches 7 bases. The sequence was collected from an adult in good health. The starting material was peripheral blood, obtained on day 0 of AZD1222 vaccination. DNA for the CDR3: TGCGCCAGCAGCTTCCGGGACAGCTACGAGCAGTACTTC. Translated, it gives CASSFRDSYEQYF.